Below, 8 T cell receptor beta chains from the same sample are listed, as sequenced in a study of blood T cell repertoires in COVID-19. Assay: immunoSEQ multiplex PCR; the TCRdb copy retains only in-frame clones and omits some. The sample lists about 190,000 clones, less than 80% occurring once. Sequenced: peripheral blood. These receptor sequences come from a woman in her forties or fifties with acute or convalescent COVID-19.

The gene calls are TRBV6-6 and TRBJ2-3; 7 positions agree with TRBD2. CDR3 length equals 15 residues. The trim removed 2 bases at V and 2 bases at J, leaving 4 bases unmatched. CDR1 and CDR2 from the germline V gene are MNHNY and SVGAGI (reference sequence). CDR3 bases: TGTGCCAGCAGTTACAGGCTAGCGGACACAGATACGCAGTATTTT. This codes for CASSYRLADTDTQYF.

The chain combines TRBV10-3 with TRBJ1-2; D is uncertain. The CDR3 spans 12 residues. V lost 2 bases, J lost 5 bases, and 6 bases lay in between. Germline V gene sequence: CDR1 ENHRY, CDR2 SYGVKD. CDR3 nucleotides: TGTGCCATCAGTGAGACCGGGTATGGCTACACCTTC. The encoded protein is CAISETGYGYTF.

The rearrangement links TRBV10-3 to TRBJ2-1; the match to TRBD2 covers 16 bases. Germline assignment: CDR1 ENHRY and CDR2 SYGVKD. The CDR3 consists of 15 residues. J was trimmed by 9 bases and V by 6 bases; bases with no gene match: 5. The CDR3 DNA follows: TGTGCCATCAGACAAGGGACTAGCGGGGGGGGTGAGCAGTTCTTC. This encodes CAIRQGTSGGGEQFF.

The chain uses TRBV7-2 and TRBJ2-7; 11 bases are shared with TRBD2. The CDR3 runs 16 residues. The germline CDR1 and CDR2 sequences are SGHTA and FQGNSA. V was pared by 5 bases and J by 6 bases, with 12 bases of the junction left unmatched. CDR3 nucleotides: TGTGCCAGCAGCCCCCGGCTAGCGGGAGGTGTGCGCGAGCAGTACTTC. As protein: CASSPRLAGGVREQYF.

The chain has TRBV6-6 and TRBJ1-2; no firm D call. Germline lookup yields CDR1 MNHNY and CDR2 SVGAGI (reference sequence). Trimming stripped 6 bases from V and 7 bases from J, with 9 bases between. This CDR3 region has 11 residues. The CDR3 DNA is TGTGCCAGCAGCCCCCCGGGTGGCTACACCTTC. Protein sequence: CASSPPGGYTF.

The gene calls are TRBV28 and TRBJ1-2, with D perhaps matching TRBD1 (6 bases). This CDR3 has 13 residues. CDR1 MDHEN and CDR2 SYDVKM come from the germline V gene. CDR3 bases: TGTGGGGTAATCGGACAGACTCTTGATGGCTACACCTTC. Amino acid sequence: CGVIGQTLDGYTF.

V is TRBV28 and J is TRBJ2-2; TRBD1 matches at 8 bases. Unmatched junction bases numbered 8, after V lost 6 bases and J lost 2 bases. The CDR3 spans 16 residues. Germline values: CDR1 MDHEN, CDR2 SYDVKM. For the CDR3, the DNA is TGTGCCAGCAGCCCGGACAGGGACTTTAACACCGGGGAGCTGTTTTTT. Its protein is CASSPDRDFNTGELFF. Drawing the rest from reference TRBV28 and TRBJ2-2, the complete variable domain is DVKVTQSSRYLVKRTGEKVFLECVQDMDHENMFWYRQDPGLGLRLIYFSYDVKMKEKGDIPEGYSVSREKKERFSLILESASTNQTSMYLCASSPDRDFNTGELFFGEGSRLTVL.

The chain employs TRBV7-2 and TRBJ1-1; the D gene is possibly TRBD1 (5 bases). CDR3 size: 14 residues. CDR1 is SGHTA, CDR2 FQGNSA, per germline. V lost 1 base and J lost 4, with 10 bases in between. The DNA for the CDR3 is TGTGCCAGCAGCTTAGGGGGCCCCTCCACTGAAGCTTTCTTT. Its protein is CASSLGGPSTEAFF.